One and the same sample provided the 6 T cell receptor beta chains below, sequenced in a study of control samples from healthy donors and cancer patients. Here immunoSEQ multiplex PCR was the method, and the copy in TCRdb shows in-frame clones only, minus some. The sample holds 130,000 or so clones; around 90% are singletons and the top ten take more than 6.5%. Sequencing was performed on blood. Source of these receptors: a man aged 18 to 30 in good health.

Here the CDR3 DNA reads TGTGCCAGCAGCACATCTCAGGGTTCCGCCTATGGCTACACCTTC. This encodes CASSTSQGSAYGYTF. V and J are TRBV6-5 and TRBJ1-2, with a tentative D call TRBD1 (5 bases). Germline CDR1 MNHEY, CDR2 SVGAGI. The CDR3 is 15 residues long. Trimming shortened V by 6 bases and J by 4 bases, and 18 bases separated the two germline ends.

This chain joins TRBV20-1 and TRBJ2-1; TRBD2 is a possible D gene (7 bases). With 3 bases removed from V and 0 bases from J, the gap between germline ends came to 18 bases. The CDR3 spans 17 residues. Per germline, CDR1 DFQATT and CDR2 SNEGSKA (reference sequence). The CDR3 sequence is CSASGGGGSSSYNEQFF. The DNA for the CDR3 is TGCAGTGCTAGTGGCGGCGGGGGCTCGAGCTCCTACAATGAGCAGTTCTTC.

This chain joins TRBV7-9 and TRBJ2-7; D is undetermined. This CDR3 region has 12 residues. Between the trimmed V and J ends, which lost 5 bases and 0 bases, there was a span of 5 bases. Germline V gives CDR1 SEHNR, CDR2 FQNEAQ (reference sequence). The CDR3 reads CASSGNSYEQYF. The CDR3 coding sequence is TGTGCCAGCAGCGGCAACTCCTACGAGCAGTACTTC.

This rearrangement joins TRBV21-1 to TRBJ2-2; the table assigns TRBD2, which was not confirmed against the DNA. TRBV21-1 is shown as a pseudogene. CDR3 length equals 13 residues. Here the CDR3 DNA reads TGTGCCATCGGGACTGCCTCCACCGGGGAGCTGTTTTTT. The encoded protein is CAIGTASTGELFF.

This chain uses TRBV19 with TRBJ1-2; D is unresolved. The CDR3 covers 13 residues. Germline V gene data show CDR1 as LNHDA and CDR2 as SQIVND (reference sequence). V was pared by 7 bases and J by 2 bases, with 11 bases between. CDR3 bases: TGTGCCAGTAAGGTACGGACGAACTATGGCTACACCTTC. This translates into CASKVRTNYGYTF. The variable domain in full, completed from reference TRBV19 and TRBJ1-2, reads DGGITQSPKYLFRKEGQNVTLSCEQNLNHDAMYWYRQDPGQGLRLIYYSQIVNDFQKGDIAEGYSVSREKKESFPLTVTSAQKNPTAFYLCASKVRTNYGYTFGSGTRLTVV.

The genes are TRBV19 and TRBJ1-2; D gene ambiguous. This CDR3 is 14 amino acids long. Germline V gene data show CDR1 as LNHDA and CDR2 as SQIVND (reference sequence). V shed 7 bases and J shed 3 bases, with 15 bases lying between them. The DNA for the CDR3 is TGTGCCAGTAAGTGGGGTGAGACCCACTATGGCTACACCTTC. It specifies CASKWGETHYGYTF.